These 13 T cell receptor beta chains were all obtained from the same sample, sequenced in a study of CD8 T cells in ankylosing spondylitis. TCRdb reprocessed the 5' RACE reads with MiXCR, giving one entry per CDR3 protein. Here the sample spans approximately 190,000 distinct CDR3 sequences, around 13% being singletons. The material sequenced was blood, either unsorted or a sorted T cell fraction (not recorded which). Receptors were obtained from a female donor with ankylosing spondylitis or in good health (not recorded which).

This clonotype was found many times. The gene calls are TRBV20-1 and TRBJ2-7, with D perhaps matching TRBD1 or TRBD2 (5 bases each). V dropped 3 bases and J dropped 7 bases, with 19 bases sitting between them. CDR3 length equals 14 residues. From germline, CDR1 is DFQATT and CDR2 SNEGSKA (reference sequence). The CDR3 DNA reads as TGCAGTGCTAGGAGGGTTTCCGGGGCCTTGGAGCAGTACTTC. It specifies CSARRVSGALEQYF.

The chain employs TRBV20-1 and TRBJ1-2; perhaps TRBD1 as D (6 bases). The ends were cut back, 6 bases at V and 11 bases at J, with 25 bases in the middle. The germline V gene encodes CDR1 DFQATT and CDR2 SNEGSKA (reference sequence). The CDR3 runs 14 residues. CDR3 nucleotide sequence: TGCAGTGCCACCGTGGCGGGGGGCGCCAAATGGTACACCTTC. This gives the protein CSATVAGGAKWYTF.

This clonotype was observed many times. This chain joins TRBV20-1 and TRBJ2-1; 7 bases align to TRBD1. The germline V gene has CDR1 DFQATT and CDR2 SNEGSKA (reference sequence). The CDR3 runs to 15 residues. The junction had 10 bases not matched to a gene; V was cut back by 4 bases and J by 4 bases. CDR3 loop: CSAIGGKIGYNEQFF. Written as DNA, the CDR3 is TGCAGTGCTATAGGGGGCAAAATAGGTTACAATGAGCAGTTCTTC.

This clonotype was observed many times. The gene calls are TRBV19 and TRBJ2-1; D uncertain. Trimming took off 7 bases at V and 0 bases at J, with 10 bases between the two ends. CDR1 is LNHDA, CDR2 SQIVND, per germline (reference sequence). This CDR3 is 14 amino acids long. The CDR3 nucleotides read TGTGCCAGTAAGGACCTCCGCTCCTACAATGAGCAGTTCTTC. Translation gives CASKDLRSYNEQFF.

This clonotype was picked up a small number of times. J is TRBJ2-5 and V is TRBV7-8; unclear D gene. Trimming removed 2 bases at V and 5 bases at J, with 15 bases between. Per the germline V gene, CDR1 is SGHVS and CDR2 is FQNEAQ. This CDR3 has 15 residues. Here the CDR3 DNA reads TGTGCCAGCAGCTTAAGACGGAACCCAGCGGAGACCCAGTACTTC. Translation gives CASSLRRNPAETQYF. The whole variable domain, filled in from reference TRBV7-8 and TRBJ2-5, reads GAGVSQSPRYKVAKRGQDVALRCDPISGHVSLFWYQQALGQGPEFLTYFQNEAQLDKSGLPSDRFFAERPEGSVSTLKIQRTQQEDSAVYLCASSLRRNPAETQYFGPGTRLLVL.

The chain uses TRBV5-1 and TRBJ2-5; no definite D call. Deletions cut 4 bases from V and 4 bases from J, with 14 bases between. Germline CDR1 is SGHRS and CDR2 is YFSETQ. The CDR3 loop spans 14 amino acids. Here the CDR3 reads CASSQPHGLETQYF. CDR3 nucleotides: TGCGCCAGCAGCCAACCCCACGGTTTAGAGACCCAGTACTTC.

This clonotype has at least ten counts. CDR3 nucleotide sequence: TGTGCCACCAGCTCGGTGGAGACAGATACGCAGTATTTT. Its translation: CATSSVETDTQYF. The chain recombines TRBV24-1 with TRBJ2-3; D uncertain. The CDR3 covers 13 residues. Per germline, CDR1 KGHDR and CDR2 SFDVKD. V was cut by 7 bases and J by 3 bases, with 10 bases left in between.

The sample holds a few counts of this clonotype. This rearrangement joins TRBV20-1 to TRBJ1-5; no reliable D call. Trimming took 6 bases from V and 1 from J, leaving 10 bases between them. The CDR3 length is 13 residues. Per the germline V gene, CDR1 is DFQATT and CDR2 is SNEGSKA (reference sequence). The CDR3 nucleotides read TGCAGTGCCCCCGGAGGGAGCAATCAGCCCCAGCATTTT. Amino acids: CSAPGGSNQPQHF.

This clonotype has at least ten counts. The chain links TRBV5-1 to TRBJ2-7; 10 bases align to TRBD1. Germline assignment: CDR1 SGHRS and CDR2 YFSETQ. The CDR3 loop spans 16 amino acids. V trimming: 4 bases; J trimming: 3 bases; junction bases outside the gene matches: 10. The CDR3 protein is CASSTETGGVGYEQYF. The CDR3 DNA sequence: TGCGCCAGCAGCACGGAGACAGGGGGCGTAGGCTACGAGCAGTACTTC.

Many counts were recorded for this clonotype. The chain combines TRBV12-3 or TRBV12-4 with TRBJ1-2, with D perhaps matching TRBD1 (5 bases). V lost 6 bases and J 6 bases, leaving 14 bases between the germline ends. The CDR3 extends over 13 amino acids. The CDR3 here is CASSLGGANGYTF. DNA of the CDR3: TGTGCCAGCAGCTTGGGAGGGGCGAATGGCTACACCTTC.

There are many counts of this clonotype. In DNA form, the CDR3 reads TGTGCCAGCAGCAGGGGACTAGCGCCTAGCACAGATACGCAGTATTTT. Translating gives CASSRGLAPSTDTQYF. V is TRBV7-2 and J is TRBJ2-3, with TRBD2 matching over 10 bases. The V segment lost 5 bases and the J segment 0 bases; nucleotides outside the gene matches: 5. Germline lookup yields CDR1 SGHTA and CDR2 FQGNSA. This CDR3 comprises 16 residues.

On this clonotype: A read error may be the cause here, since a much bigger clone is one base away. The chain is built from TRBV5-6 and TRBJ2-2, with 11 bases fitting TRBD2. Per germline, CDR1 SGHDT and CDR2 YYEEEE. The CDR3 is 14 amino acids. DNA of the CDR3: TGTGCCGGCAGACTAGCGGGATATACCGGGGAGCTGTTTTTT. Translation: CAGRLAGYTGELFF.

Ten or more counts support this clonotype. V gene TRBV12-3 or TRBV12-4 combines with J gene TRBJ2-3, with TRBD2 identical over 8 bases. Trimming took 3 bases from V and 9 from J; bases not matched to a gene: 2. CDR3 length: 12 residues. CDR3 sequence (DNA): TGTGCCAGCAGTTTCGGGGGGGACACGCAGTATTTT. This translates into CASSFGGDTQYF.